The 19 T cell receptor beta chains presented below share a single source sample, sequenced in a study of post-analysis software for immune sequencing data (dated by TCRdb to between 2015 and 2016). These receptors have no known antigen. The research as a whole found: Significantly higher frequencies in patients than in controls were found for a handful of TRBV segments, including TRBV5-6, TRBV5-1 and TRBV20-1.

Library preparation used PCR. The listed sequencing device is Illumina HiSeq 2500. To reduce PCR and sequencing biases, unique molecular identifiers were incorporated into the TCR beta cDNA libraries. TCRdb reran the public reads through fastp at Q25 and MiXCR, keeping productive beta chains. All rows with the same CDR3 protein become a single entry with the most common DNA and genes. The sample contains hundreds of thousands of distinct CDR3 sequences, under 70% of them found a single time. 4% to 5.5% of the sample is in the top ten clones. Sequencing was done on a sample of blood. Source of these receptors: a girl between 5 and 17 years old with multiple sclerosis.

The V call is TRBV9, the J call TRBJ1-2; D perhaps matches TRBD1 (5 bases). V shed 3 bases and J shed 2 bases, with 14 bases lying between them. Germline CDR1 SGDLS, CDR2 YYNGEE. This CDR3 is built from 15 residues. CDR3 sequence (DNA): TGTGCCAGCAGCGGTGGGGGATCGTGGAACTATGGCTACACCTTC. Its translation is CASSGGGSWNYGYTF.

The V gene is TRBV23-1, the J gene TRBJ1-5, with 7 bases identical to TRBD1. TRBV23-1 has ORF status, its function being uncertain. Trimming at V came to 0 bases and at J to 5 bases, leaving 4 bases not matched to a gene. The CDR3 is 15 amino acids. DNA for the CDR3: TGCGCCAGCAGTCAATCCAGGGGGGAGGATCAGCCCCAGCATTTT. Its translation: CASSQSRGEDQPQHF.

The chain employs TRBV7-9 and TRBJ1-1, with 7 bases matching TRBD1. Germline CDR1 and CDR2: SEHNR and FQNEAQ (reference sequence). The CDR3 covers 15 residues. Trimming cost V 2 bases and J 6 bases; bases outside gene matches: 9. The CDR3 here is CASSLRGEGAAEAFF. The DNA for the CDR3 is TGTGCCAGCAGCTTACGGGGTGAGGGGGCCGCTGAAGCTTTCTTT.

The rearrangement uses TRBV6-2 or TRBV6-3 and TRBJ2-7; possible D gene TRBD2, 5 bases. Trimming pared 2 bases from V and 2 bases from J, leaving 13 bases between. Per germline, CDR1 MNHEY and CDR2 SVGEGT. The CDR3 totals 15 residues. CDR3 region: CASSYGLTPTYEQYF. The CDR3 DNA reads as TGTGCCAGCAGTTACGGACTCACCCCGACCTACGAGCAGTACTTC.

The chain employs TRBV3-1 and TRBJ1-2; TRBD1 agrees at 9 bases. J gave up 8 bases and V 1 base, and 8 bases lay outside the gene matches. Germline V gene lookup returns CDR1 LGHDT and CDR2 YNNKEL (reference sequence). The CDR3 runs 15 residues. The CDR3 reads CASSQVGQGVEGYTF. The CDR3 bases are TGTGCCAGCAGCCAAGTGGGACAGGGAGTCGAAGGCTACACCTTC.

This clonotype occurred a few times. The chain links TRBV5-1 to TRBJ1-5; 7 bases are shared with TRBD1. Germline assignment: CDR1 SGHRS and CDR2 YFSETQ. The CDR3 is 16 residues long. J gave up 0 bases and V 4 bases, and 7 bases lay outside the gene matches. The CDR3 DNA sequence: TGCGCCAGCAGCCCTGGGACAGCCTTTAGCAATCAGCCCCAGCATTTT. This translates into CASSPGTAFSNQPQHF.

This chain joins TRBV12-3 or TRBV12-4 and TRBJ2-7; the D is unclear. V was shortened by 8 bases and J by 6 bases, with 11 bases between the two germline ends. The CDR3 is made up of 11 amino acids. CDR3 region: CASGQWGEQYF. The CDR3 DNA is TGTGCCAGCGGGCAATGGGGCGAGCAGTACTTC.

The rearrangement links TRBV28 to TRBJ2-5; perhaps TRBD1 as D (6 bases). The V and J ends lost 6 bases and 5 bases respectively, with 7 bases between them. Germline CDR1 is MDHEN and CDR2 is SYDVKM. The CDR3 has 11 residues. DNA of the CDR3: TGTGCCAGCAGAACAGGGGAGACCCAGTACTTC. Amino acids: CASRTGETQYF.

The chain joins TRBV4-1 to TRBJ2-7; tentatively, D is TRBD1 (6 bases). This CDR3 is 15 amino acids long. Germline CDR1 reads MGHRA; CDR2 reads YSYEKL. Trimming removed 3 bases at V and 1 base at J, with 13 bases between. This chain's CDR3 is CASSQQGPTSYEQYF. In nucleotides, the CDR3 is TGCGCCAGCAGCCAGCAGGGGCCAACGTCCTACGAGCAGTACTTC.

This clonotype has a handful of counts. The chain links TRBV29-1 to TRBJ1-1, with 8 bases fitting TRBD1. CDR1 SQVTM and CDR2 ANQGSEA come from the germline V gene. After removal of 6 bases from V and 1 base from J, the junction contained 7 bases not matched to a gene. The CDR3 is 14 amino acids. The CDR3 coding sequence is TGCAGCGTCAGCGTAACAGGGGGGAACACTGAAGCTTTCTTT. This sequence encodes CSVSVTGGNTEAFF. Filled out from reference TRBV29-1 and TRBJ1-1, the complete variable domain reads SAVISQKPSRDICQRGTSLTIQCQVDSQVTMMFWYRQQPGQSLTLIATANQGSEATYESGFVIDKFPISRPNLTFSTLTVSNMSPEDSSIYLCSVSVTGGNTEAFFGQGTRLTVV.

This rearrangement joins TRBV29-1 to TRBJ2-7; perhaps TRBD2 as D (6 bases). The CDR3 loop spans 11 amino acids. V was clipped by 8 bases and J by 2 bases, with 10 bases between them. Looked up from germline, CDR1 is SQVTM and CDR2 is ANQGSEA. This chain's CDR3 is CSTRGTYEQYF. The CDR3 coding sequence is TGCAGCACTCGCGGGACCTACGAGCAGTACTTC.

There are a few counts of this clonotype. This rearrangement joins TRBV20-1 to TRBJ2-1; 7 bases agree with TRBD2. Germline V lookup: CDR1 DFQATT, CDR2 SNEGSKA (reference sequence). The CDR3 is 15 residues long. The trim removed 3 bases at V and 1 base at J, leaving 6 bases unmatched. CDR3 DNA sequence: TGCAGTGCTAGTGGCCTAGCGGTATCCTACAATGAGCAGTTCTTC. This gives the protein CSASGLAVSYNEQFF.

V and J are TRBV2 and TRBJ2-1; 7 positions match TRBD2. This CDR3 has 15 residues. Per the germline V gene, CDR1 is SNHLY and CDR2 is FYNNEI. Trimming removed 2 bases from V and 6 bases from J; junction bases left unmatched: 7. This CDR3 is CASSENGGGINEQFF. CDR3 nucleotides: TGTGCCAGCAGTGAAAATGGCGGGGGTATCAATGAGCAGTTCTTC. The complete variable domain, with remaining parts taken from reference TRBV2 and TRBJ2-1, reads EPEVTQTPSHQVTQMGQEVILRCVPISNHLYFYWYRQILGQKVEFLVSFYNNEISEKSEIFDDQFSVERPDGSNFTLKIRSTKLEDSAMYFCASSENGGGINEQFFGPGTRLTVL.

The chain uses TRBV6-1 and TRBJ2-7; the D is unclear. Trimming took off 2 bases at V and 6 bases at J, with 11 bases between the two ends. CDR3 size: 13 residues. Germline V gene sequence: CDR1 MNHNS, CDR2 SASEGT. The CDR3 DNA sequence: TGTGCCAGCAGTGAATGGAAGGACCCCGAGCAGTACTTC. Translation gives CASSEWKDPEQYF.

CDR3 residues: CSAAPGLKPYNEQFF. CDR3 nucleotides: TGCAGTGCAGCGCCGGGACTTAAGCCCTACAATGAGCAGTTCTTC. The chain uses TRBV20-1 and TRBJ2-1, with TRBD2 as a possible D gene (6 bases). CDR1 is DFQATT and CDR2 is SNEGSKA in the germline V gene (reference sequence). This CDR3 contains 15 residues. With 6 bases removed from V and 2 bases from J, the gap between germline ends came to 17 bases.

The table lists this clonotype with a few counts. CDR3 in DNA: TGCGCCAGCAGCTATAGGAGACAGGCTTCGGGGGAGACCCAGTACTTC. It encodes CASSYRRQASGETQYF. V is TRBV5-1 and J is TRBJ2-5; tentative D call: TRBD1 (6 bases). V was cut by 3 bases and J by 5 bases, with 20 bases left in between. Per germline, CDR1 SGHRS and CDR2 YFSETQ. CDR3 size: 16 residues.

The chain couples TRBV12-3 or TRBV12-4 to TRBJ2-3; possibly TRBD1 or TRBD2 for D (5 bases each). The V end lost 6 bases, the J end lost 6 bases, and 19 bases lay between the germline ends. CDR3 size: 15 residues. CDR3 sequence reads: CASSWDGAPTDTQYF. As DNA, the CDR3 is TGTGCCAGCAGCTGGGACGGAGCTCCAACCGATACGCAGTATTTT.

This clonotype was counted between two and nine times. The rearrangement uses TRBV27 and TRBJ1-2; TRBD1 matches at 9 bases. The junction had 8 bases not matched to a gene; V was cut back by 6 bases and J by 6 bases. CDR1 is MNHEY and CDR2 is SMNVEV in the germline V gene (reference sequence). The CDR3 is made up of 14 amino acids. CDR3 DNA: TGTGCCAGCAGGCGGGGACAGGGTGTCGATGGCTACACCTTC. It specifies CASRRGQGVDGYTF.

Comment on this clonotype: At one boundary the junction diverges from the germline segment, which might be a read error. The chain combines TRBV20-1 with TRBJ2-5, with TRBD1 as a possible D gene (6 bases). This CDR3 comprises 13 residues. Germline CDR1 DFQATT, CDR2 SNEGSKA (reference sequence). This CDR3 is CSASEWGQETRYF. CDR3 DNA sequence: TGCAGTGCTAGCGAGTGGGGACAAGAGACCCGGTACTTC.